The 17 T cell receptor beta chains below all came from one sample that was sequenced in a study of T cell changes during pregnancy in multiple sclerosis. Sequencing was performed with immunoSEQ multiplex PCR; in TCRdb, only in-frame clones are kept and a portion is missing. Of about 110,000 clones in the sample, roughly nine tenths were seen once. The starting material was peripheral blood, obtained before pregnancy. These receptor sequences come from a female donor with multiple sclerosis, enrolled in a pregnancy study.

This clone has just a few counts. The same CDR3 arises from other DNA sequences in this sample as well. V is TRBV5-5 and J is TRBJ2-2; 7 bases align to TRBD2. The CDR3 spans 16 residues. Trimming took 0 bases from V and 4 from J; bases not matched to a gene: 6. CDR1 is SGHKS and CDR2 is YYEKEE in the germline V gene (reference sequence). For the CDR3, the DNA is TGTGCCAGCAGCTTGGTGGGAGGGCGGAGCACCGGGGAGCTGTTTTTT. Protein: CASSLVGGRSTGELFF.

This sequence joins TRBV18 and TRBJ1-1; 9 bases align to TRBD1. With V trimmed by 1 base and J by 11 bases, 14 bases remained unmatched. CDR1 KGHSH and CDR2 LQKENI come from the germline V gene. This CDR3 region has 16 residues. CDR3 in DNA: TGTGCCAGCTCACCACAAGTTGGGACAGGGCTAGAGCTGGCTTTCTTT. Protein product: CASSPQVGTGLELAFF.

The J gene is TRBJ1-2, the V gene TRBV9; possibly TRBD1 for D (5 bases). In germline, CDR1 is SGDLS, CDR2 YYNGEE. Trimming stripped 3 bases from V and 0 bases from J, with 18 bases between. The CDR3 loop spans 17 amino acids. In DNA form, the CDR3 reads TGTGCCAGCAGCGCCGATCTCAACAGGAGATCTAACTATGGCTACACCTTC. This translates into CASSADLNRRSNYGYTF. Looking up the rest from reference TRBV9 and TRBJ1-2 gives the full variable domain: DSGVTQTPKHLITATGQRVTLRCSPRSGDLSVYWYQQSLDQGLQFLIQYYNGEERAKGNILERFSAQQFPDLHSELNLSSLELGDSALYFCASSADLNRRSNYGYTFGSGTRLTVV.

This rearrangement joins TRBV5-1 to TRBJ2-5, with 11 bases matching TRBD1. CDR3 length equals 15 residues. The V segment lost 3 bases and the J segment 5 bases; nucleotides outside the gene matches: 6. Germline-derived CDR1 and CDR2 are SGHRS and YFSETQ. CDR3 sequence: CASSWGTGGMETQYF. Here the CDR3 DNA reads TGCGCCAGCAGCTGGGGGACAGGGGGTATGGAGACCCAGTACTTC.

This clone has more than one count but fewer than ten. The CDR3 here is CASRAGGAGNQPQHF. CDR3 in DNA: TGTGCCAGCAGGGCAGGGGGCGCGGGCAATCAGCCCCAGCATTTT. The V call is TRBV28, the J call TRBJ1-5, with 8 bases lining up with TRBD1. V lost 6 bases to trimming and J lost 2 bases; unmatched junction nucleotides: 6. The germline V gene encodes CDR1 MDHEN and CDR2 SYDVKM. The CDR3 runs to 15 residues.

The chain has TRBV7-6 and TRBJ2-3; 12 bases align to TRBD2. The J segment lost 4 bases and the V segment lost 8 bases, leaving 7 bases of the junction unmatched. CDR3 length equals 15 residues. The germline CDR1 and CDR2 sequences are SGHVS and FNYEAQ. CDR3 coding DNA: TGTGCCAGCGGTTTCCTAGCGGGGGGGTCAGATACGCAGTATTTT. This gives the protein CASGFLAGGSDTQYF.

The chain is built from TRBV14 and TRBJ2-3; weak D call: TRBD2 (7 bases). The CDR3 is 16 amino acids. From germline, CDR1 is SGHDN and CDR2 FVKESK. V lost 3 bases to trimming and J lost 2 bases, with 15 bases between them. CDR3 DNA sequence: TGTGCCAGCAGCCAGGCGGGGGCGGACCACACAGATACGCAGTATTTT. It codes for CASSQAGADHTDTQYF.

This clone came up a few times. The V gene is TRBV19, the J gene TRBJ1-5; D is unresolved. The CDR3 is 15 residues long. V lost 4 bases and J lost 6, with 16 bases in between. Germline V lookup: CDR1 LNHDA, CDR2 SQIVND (reference sequence). CDR3 sequence (DNA): TGTGCCAGTAGTAGCGGAGAGGGAGGTTTTCAGCCCCAGCATTTT. Protein sequence: CASSSGEGGFQPQHF.

The DNA of the CDR3 is TGTGCCAGCAGCTTGTATTCTAGCGGGACTACCTACGAGCAGTACTTC. Translation gives CASSLYSSGTTYEQYF. This chain uses TRBV5-6 with TRBJ2-7; 9 bases align to TRBD2. Trimming took 1 base from V and 2 from J; bases not matched to a gene: 7. Germline values: CDR1 SGHDT, CDR2 YYEEEE. This CDR3 region has 16 residues. Looking up the rest from reference TRBV5-6 and TRBJ2-7 gives the full variable domain: DAGVTQSPTHLIKTRGQQVTLRCSPKSGHDTVSWYQQALGQGPQFIFQYYEEEERQRGNFPDRFSGHQFPNYSSELNVNALLLGDSALYLCASSLYSSGTTYEQYFGPGTRLTVT.

The chain carries TRBV28 and TRBJ1-4; a weak D match, TRBD1 (5 bases). This CDR3 comprises 13 residues. Germline lookup yields CDR1 MDHEN and CDR2 SYDVKM. Trimming left V 3 bases short and J 8 bases short, with 10 bases between. Written as DNA, the CDR3 is TGTGCCAGCAGTTTTGGGGGGAGAGAAAAACTGTTTTTT. Its protein is CASSFGGREKLFF.

The V call is TRBV10-3, the J call TRBJ1-3; 9 positions agree with TRBD1. This CDR3 has 13 residues. Germline V CDR1 and CDR2: ENHRY, SYGVKD. Trimming removed 8 bases from V and 6 bases from J; junction bases left unmatched: 5. CDR3 protein: CAIWNRGPNTIYF. The CDR3 coding sequence is TGTGCCATCTGGAACAGGGGGCCAAACACCATATATTTT.

V is TRBV6-5 and J is TRBJ2-1; 11 bases match TRBD2. Per germline, CDR1 MNHEY and CDR2 SVGAGI. The CDR3 is made up of 15 amino acids. V shed 6 bases, J shed 4 bases, and the junction held 5 bases outside the gene matches. The CDR3 DNA reads TGTGCCAGCAGACCTAGCGGGGGGTCTTACAATGAGCAGTTCTTC. Encoded protein: CASRPSGGSYNEQFF.

This clone has just a few counts. The rearrangement uses TRBV7-9 and TRBJ2-2; D may be TRBD1 (6 bases). This CDR3 contains 15 residues. Trimming shortened V by 3 bases and J by 3 bases, and 11 bases separated the two germline ends. Germline values: CDR1 SEHNR, CDR2 FQNEAQ (reference sequence). CDR3 sequence reads: CASSLVQGDTGELFF. CDR3 nucleotide sequence: TGTGCCAGCAGCTTGGTACAGGGTGACACCGGGGAGCTGTTTTTT.

This chain links TRBV5-3 with TRBJ2-7, with D unresolved. TRBV5-3 is designated an ORF whose function remains uncertain. V shed 3 bases and J shed 4 bases, with 11 bases lying between them. The CDR3 consists of 13 residues. The CDR3 DNA is TGTGCCAGAAGCTCCCGACATCAATACGAGCAGTACTTC. Its translation: CARSSRHQYEQYF.

The J gene is TRBJ2-3, the V gene TRBV5-4, with 9 bases lining up with TRBD2. J lost 0 bases, V lost 4 bases, and 6 bases had no gene match. CDR3 length: 16 amino acids. Germline CDR1 and CDR2: SGHNT and YYREEE (reference sequence). In DNA, the CDR3 is TGTGCCAGCAGCAGGGGCGGGGGGGGGAGCACAGATACGCAGTATTTT. Residues: CASSRGGGGSTDTQYF.

The CDR3 reads CASSKWRAATYEQYF. The CDR3 nucleotides read TGTGCCAGCAGCAAGTGGCGGGCCGCTACCTACGAGCAGTACTTC. The V and J genes are TRBV21-1 and TRBJ2-7; TRBD2 was called by the table and not checked on the DNA. TRBV21-1 is a pseudogene. This CDR3 has 15 residues.

The V gene is TRBV6-5, the J gene TRBJ2-7; 11 bases are shared with TRBD2. The CDR3 sequence is 13 residues long. V dropped 6 bases and J dropped 4; count of bases not matched to a gene: 2. Germline loops: CDR1 MNHEY, CDR2 SVGAGI. In DNA, the CDR3 is TGTGCCAGCAGAATAGCGGGAGGGTACGAGCAGTACTTC. Translation: CASRIAGGYEQYF.